Shown below are 2 T cell receptor beta chains from a single sample sequenced in a study of PD-L1 blockade in urothelial cancer. The data were produced by immunoSEQ multiplex PCR, yet TCRdb's version contains in-frame clones alone and is incomplete. The sample has 80,000 to 90,000 clones, more than 75% seen once. As for time point: pretreatment peripheral blood. Sequenced here: PBMCs, sampled around atezolizumab (anti-PD-L1) treatment. Receptors originate from a man between 60 and 75 years old with urothelial cancer.

The J gene is TRBJ2-7, the V gene TRBV29-1, with 7 bases aligning to TRBD2. CDR3 length: 13 residues. From germline, CDR1 is SQVTM and CDR2 ANQGSEA. J gave up 3 bases and V 5 bases, and 7 bases lay outside the gene matches. The CDR3 DNA sequence: TGCAGCGTTATAGGGAGGGGCGACTACGAGCAGTACTTC. Translation: CSVIGRGDYEQYF.

V gene TRBV19 combines with J gene TRBJ1-6; D not resolved. V shed 6 bases and J shed 1 base, with 10 bases lying between them. The CDR3 loop spans 15 amino acids. In germline, CDR1 is LNHDA, CDR2 SQIVND (reference sequence). DNA for the CDR3: TGTGCCAGTAGGGTCGAGCGATCCTATAATTCACCCCTCCACTTT. This translates into CASRVERSYNSPLHF.